One sample yielded the 3 T cell receptor beta chains listed below, sequenced in a study of Graves' ophthalmopathy and Graves' hyperthyroidism. Using RNA transcripts, the TCR beta CDR3 regions were amplified. Second-round multiplex PCR followed a first-round RT-PCR using HTBI primers. In TCRdb, the multiplex PCR reads were re-called with MiXCR into one record per CDR3 protein. The sample contains approximately 380,000 distinct CDR3 sequences, roughly 21% of which appear only once. Source material: peripheral blood. These receptors were obtained from a woman in her late teens or twenties with stable Graves' hyperthyroidism.

This clonotype was found many times. V gene TRBV27 combines with J gene TRBJ2-7; 11 nucleotides agree with TRBD2. The CDR3 is 20 amino acids. Germline trimming cut 0 bases from V and 4 bases from J; bases unmatched to any gene: 17. Germline CDR1 and CDR2: MNHEY and SMNVEV (reference sequence). CDR3 in amino acids: CASSLSLSGSGRARLYEQYF. The CDR3 region has the DNA TGTGCCAGCAGTTTATCTCTCTCGGGTAGCGGGAGGGCCAGGTTGTACGAGCAGTACTTC.

This clonotype occurred many times. The genes are TRBV28 and TRBJ2-7; 8 bases are shared with TRBD1. V was pared by 9 bases and J by 3 bases, with 7 bases of the junction left unmatched. CDR1 is MDHEN and CDR2 is SYDVKM in the germline V gene. The CDR3 sequence is 13 residues long. CDR3: CASRTGRLYEQYF. The CDR3 DNA sequence: TGTGCCAGTCGGACAGGGCGGCTCTACGAGCAGTACTTC.

This clonotype appeared many times. This chain uses TRBV30 with TRBJ1-5; D not resolved. V was trimmed by 0 bases and J by 4 bases, leaving 10 bases between them. Germline CDR1 reads GTSNPN; CDR2 reads SVGIG (reference sequence). This CDR3 is built from 14 residues. CDR3 protein: CAWSVSHANQPQHF. CDR3 sequence (DNA): TGTGCCTGGAGTGTGAGCCACGCGAATCAGCCCCAGCATTTT.